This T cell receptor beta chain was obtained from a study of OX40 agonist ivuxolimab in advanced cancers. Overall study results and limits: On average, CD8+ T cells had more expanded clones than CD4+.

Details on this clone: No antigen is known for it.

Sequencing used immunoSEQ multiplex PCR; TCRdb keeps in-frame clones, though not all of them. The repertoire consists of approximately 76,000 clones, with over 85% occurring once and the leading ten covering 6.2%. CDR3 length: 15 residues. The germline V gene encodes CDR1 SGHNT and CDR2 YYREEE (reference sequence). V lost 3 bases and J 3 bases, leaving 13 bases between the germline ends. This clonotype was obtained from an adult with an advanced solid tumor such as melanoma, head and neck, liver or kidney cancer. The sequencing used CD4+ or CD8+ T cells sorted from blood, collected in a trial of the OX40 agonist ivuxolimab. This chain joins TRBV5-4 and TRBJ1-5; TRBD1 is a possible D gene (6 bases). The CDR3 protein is CASSSEDRPNQPQHF. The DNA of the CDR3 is TGTGCCAGCAGCTCGGAGGACAGACCCAATCAGCCCCAGCATTTT.